The rows below give T cell receptor beta chains drawn from one sample of a study of PD-1 blockade in classical Hodgkin lymphoma. Repertoires were generated with immunoSEQ multiplex PCR, while TCRdb's copy carries only in-frame clones and drops some. The table shows some 52,000 clones, with more than 75% occurring only once. The sequencing here drew on peripheral blood mononuclear cells (PBMCs), taken before the fourth cycle of nivolumab. The receptor set was obtained from a human donor with classical Hodgkin lymphoma. The CDR3 runs from the conserved cysteine through the conserved F or W. The D gene is left open where the match is weak. Clone size, where shown, is once, few, many, or a class for clones that have expanded.

d_call,cdr3_length,j_call,v_call,clone_size,cdr3_aa,cdr3_nt
-,17,TRBJ2-7,TRBV5-4,-,CASSLGGSWAGFYEQYF,TGTGCCAGCAGCTTGGGGGGGTCCTGGGCGGGTTTTTACGAGCAGTACTTC
TRBD1,14,TRBJ2-7,TRBV7-2,few,CASSLGDRGHEQYF,TGTGCCAGCAGCTTAGGAGACAGGGGTCATGAGCAGTACTTC
-,14,TRBJ2-1,TRBV4-2,-,CASSQEVTGWEQFF,TGTGCCAGCAGCCAAGAAGTAACAGGCTGGGAGCAGTTCTTC
-,14,TRBJ2-3,TRBV28,-,CASSLSSGADTQYF,TGTGCCAGCAGTTTGAGTAGCGGAGCAGATACGCAGTATTTT
TRBD1,20,TRBJ2-6,TRBV23-1,-,CASSQFVRRDRGNGANVLTF,TGCGCCAGCAGTCAATTCGTCCGAAGGGACAGGGGGAATGGGGCCAACGTCCTGACTTTC
-,14,TRBJ2-7,TRBV13,few,CASSLRQGTYEQYF,TGTGCCAGCAGCTTGAGGCAGGGGACCTACGAGCAGTACTTC
TRBD1,17,TRBJ1-1,TRBV27,once,CASSLSRGDSPNTEAFF,TGTGCCAGCAGTTTATCAAGGGGGGACAGCCCGAACACTGAAGCTTTCTTT
TRBD2,14,TRBJ2-1,TRBV11-2,-,CASSPLAGVVEQFF,TGTGCCAGCAGCCCCCTAGCGGGAGTTGTTGAGCAGTTCTTC
-,14,TRBJ1-3,TRBV5-6,-,CASSFLGSGNTIYF,TGTGCCAGCAGCTTTCTTGGCTCTGGAAACACCATATATTTT
-,15,TRBJ2-6,TRBV28,-,CASSSGGSGANVLTF,TGTGCCAGCAGTTCCGGGGGATCCGGGGCCAACGTCCTGACTTTC
TRBD1,14,TRBJ1-4,TRBV28,-,CASSLRQGFEKLFF,TGTGCCAGCAGTTTACGACAGGGTTTTGAAAAACTGTTTTTT